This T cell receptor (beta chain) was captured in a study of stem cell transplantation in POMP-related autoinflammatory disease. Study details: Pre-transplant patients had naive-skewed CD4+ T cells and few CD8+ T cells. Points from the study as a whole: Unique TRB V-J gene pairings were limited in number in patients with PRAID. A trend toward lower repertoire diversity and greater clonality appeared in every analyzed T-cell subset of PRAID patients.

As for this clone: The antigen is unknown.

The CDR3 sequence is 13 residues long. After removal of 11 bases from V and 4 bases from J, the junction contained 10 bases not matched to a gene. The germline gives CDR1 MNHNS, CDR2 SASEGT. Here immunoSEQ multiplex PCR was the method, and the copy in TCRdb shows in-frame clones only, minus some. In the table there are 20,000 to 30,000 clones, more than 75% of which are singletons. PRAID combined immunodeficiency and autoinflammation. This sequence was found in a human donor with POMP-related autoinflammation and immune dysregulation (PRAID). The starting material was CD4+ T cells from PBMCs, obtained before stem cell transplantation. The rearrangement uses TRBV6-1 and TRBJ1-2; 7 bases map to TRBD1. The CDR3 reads CALVRDRPYGYTF. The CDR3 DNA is TGTGCCCTCGTCCGGGACAGACCCTATGGCTACACCTTC.